This TCR beta chain was retrieved from a study of shared T cell receptors in the human thymus. TCRdb keeps only in-frame clones here, not all; method: immunoSEQ multiplex PCR. The sample holds some 700,000 clones, approximately 83% seen once. CDR3 size: 10 residues. Germline V gives CDR1 DFQATT, CDR2 SNEGSKA (reference sequence). The germline V and J ends were trimmed by 7 bases and 4 bases, with 7 bases remaining between them. A further study also used this sample, focusing on human thymus T cells. That study reports: It was healthy Finnish infants having corrective surgery for congenital heart defects who were the donors. The study used thymus tissue resected during corrective heart surgery. Gene usage for V and J segments appeared biased in thymic and blood repertoires. Overlap was high between thymic repertoires from unrelated individuals, as reported in related research.

The rearrangement links TRBV20-1 to TRBJ1-2; no clear D gene. This receptor was obtained from a girl under two years old with a congenital heart defect. Sample: thymocytes. The CDR3 spells CSVEGYGYTF. In DNA form, the CDR3 reads TGCAGTGTGGAGGGCTATGGCTACACCTTC.